The 29 T cell receptor beta chains listed next were all sequenced from one sample in a study of graft-versus-host responses after intestinal transplantation (dated by TCRdb to the early 2020s). To prepare the library, the immunoSEQ multiplex PCR assay was applied. TCRdb limited this immuneACCESS table to in-frame rearrangements with V and J called. A share of clones is missing; checked studies link under half to unresolved V genes, and the rest is unexplained. In this sample the table shows about 45,000 clones, about 91% of which occur a single time. Of the sample, 4.4% is held by the ten largest clones. The specimen was PBMCs, collected 524 days after transplant. These receptor sequences come from a human patient who received an intestinal transplant, so some T cells may come from the graft donor.

This chain uses TRBV28 with TRBJ2-3, with no clear D. CDR1 and CDR2 (germline): MDHEN, SYDVKM. V was shortened by 1 base and J by 6 bases, with 5 bases between the two germline ends. CDR3 length: 12 residues. CDR3 bases: TGTGCCAGCAGTTTATTTAAGGATACGCAGTATTTT. This encodes CASSLFKDTQYF.

The table lists this clone with a count of one. The rearrangement links TRBV6-1 to TRBJ2-7, with D hard to call. The CDR3 length is 13 residues. CDR1 and CDR2 (germline): MNHNS, SASEGT. Trimming took 5 bases from V and 5 from J, leaving 13 bases between them. In nucleotides, the CDR3 is TGTGCCAGCAGTTCCCCAAGGGATGACGAGCAGTACTTC. Translated, it gives CASSSPRDDEQYF.

The chain recombines TRBV2 with TRBJ1-4; D call uncertain. The length of the CDR3 is 12 residues. V shed 7 bases and J shed 4 bases, with 7 bases lying between them. Germline CDR1 reads SNHLY; CDR2 reads FYNNEI. Written as DNA, the CDR3 is TGTGCCAGCAAGTGGGGTAATGAAAAACTGTTTTTT. Translated, it gives CASKWGNEKLFF.

The V and J genes are TRBV19 and TRBJ1-4, with D perhaps TRBD1 (5 bases). Germline V gives CDR1 LNHDA, CDR2 SQIVND (reference sequence). Deletions cut 11 bases from V and 7 bases from J, with 14 bases between. The CDR3 consists of 12 residues. CDR3 bases: TGTGCCGGCGGTCCTGGGGGTGAAAAACTGTTTTTT. Its translation: CAGGPGGEKLFF.

CDR3 nucleotide sequence: TGTGCCAGCAGGGAATACGACAGGGTGACCGGGGAGCTGTTTTTT. It is translated as CASREYDRVTGELFF. The gene calls are TRBV6-5 and TRBJ2-2; 7 bases map to TRBD1. Germline V gene data show CDR1 as MNHEY and CDR2 as SVGAGI. The CDR3 totals 15 residues. V lost 6 bases to trimming and J lost 5 bases; unmatched junction nucleotides: 9.

The chain joins TRBV27 to TRBJ2-1, with 8 bases lining up with TRBD1. CDR1 and CDR2 (germline): MNHEY, SMNVEV (reference sequence). Losses at the gene ends were 4 bases for V and 4 bases for J; bases not matched to a gene: 6. The CDR3 totals 15 residues. The CDR3 reads CASSSLTGVYNEQFF. The CDR3 bases are TGTGCCAGCAGTTCCTTGACAGGGGTGTACAATGAGCAGTTCTTC.

This clone came up once. The rearrangement uses TRBV28 and TRBJ2-1, with a tentative D call TRBD1 (6 bases). CDR1 and CDR2 (germline): MDHEN, SYDVKM. V was shortened by 3 bases and J by 4 bases, with 10 bases between the two germline ends. The CDR3 has 14 amino acids. CDR3 bases: TGTGCCAGCAGTTTCTACACAGGGTACAATGAGCAGTTCTTC. The encoded protein is CASSFYTGYNEQFF.

The rearrangement links TRBV7-8 to TRBJ1-1, with a weak D call TRBD1 (5 bases). The germline gives CDR1 SGHVS, CDR2 FQNEAQ. Between the trimmed V and J ends, which lost 1 base and 4 bases, there was a span of 16 bases. CDR3 size: 16 residues. The CDR3 DNA is TGTGCCAGCAGCTTAGTCCAGTTGGGGACGAGCACTGAAGCTTTCTTT. Its translation: CASSLVQLGTSTEAFF. Full variable domain (outside the CDR3, taken from reference TRBV7-8 and TRBJ1-1): GAGVSQSPRYKVAKRGQDVALRCDPISGHVSLFWYQQALGQGPEFLTYFQNEAQLDKSGLPSDRFFAERPEGSVSTLKIQRTQQEDSAVYLCASSLVQLGTSTEAFFGQGTRLTVV.

The chain couples TRBV6-1 to TRBJ2-1; D remains ambiguous. This CDR3 comprises 13 residues. The germline V gene encodes CDR1 MNHNS and CDR2 SASEGT. The V gene lost 3 bases and the J gene lost 15 bases, with 18 bases spanning the gap. The CDR3 nucleotides are TGTGCCAGCAGTGAGTCGGGCTGGGTTATTCTGTTCTTC. Protein sequence: CASSESGWVILFF.

Only one count was recorded for this clone. This chain joins TRBV7-2 and TRBJ1-2; 7 bases line up with TRBD1. The V segment lost 2 bases and the J segment 3 bases; nucleotides outside the gene matches: 0. The germline CDR1 and CDR2 sequences are SGHTA and FQGNSA. The CDR3 length is 13 residues. In nucleotides, the CDR3 is TGTGCCAGCAGCTTACAGGGGGACTATGGCTACACCTTC. It encodes CASSLQGDYGYTF. The whole variable domain, filled in from reference TRBV7-2 and TRBJ1-2, reads GAGVSQSPSNKVTEKGKDVELRCDPISGHTALYWYRQSLGQGLEFLIYFQGNSAPDKSGLPSDRFSAERTGGSVSTLTIQRTQQEDSAVYLCASSLQGDYGYTFGSGTRLTVV.

The chain links TRBV19 to TRBJ2-3; D is undetermined. V was pared by 3 bases and J by 0 bases, with 1 base between. The CDR3 sequence is 12 residues long. The germline gives CDR1 LNHDA, CDR2 SQIVND (reference sequence). Here the CDR3 reads CASSMSTDTQYF. The CDR3, as DNA: TGTGCCAGTAGTATGAGCACAGATACGCAGTATTTT.

The V call is TRBV5-6, the J call TRBJ1-3, with D unclear. The CDR3 has 17 amino acids. Germline CDR1 and CDR2: SGHDT and YYEEEE. The ends were cut back, 3 bases at V and 3 bases at J, with 19 bases in the middle. Here the CDR3 reads CASSYVSFSGGGNTIYF. Written as DNA, the CDR3 is TGTGCCAGCAGCTATGTTTCGTTTTCAGGCGGTGGAAACACCATATATTTT.

This clone was recorded once. The rearrangement uses TRBV28 and TRBJ2-3; 9 bases align to TRBD2. The length of the CDR3 is 16 residues. J gave up 2 bases and V 5 bases, and 8 bases lay outside the gene matches. Germline V lookup: CDR1 MDHEN, CDR2 SYDVKM. The CDR3 DNA sequence: TGTGCCAGCAGTCCCGGACTAGCGAGCTACACAGATACGCAGTATTTT. This sequence encodes CASSPGLASYTDTQYF.

V gene TRBV5-4 combines with J gene TRBJ1-1; D remains ambiguous. The V and J ends lost 2 bases and 1 base respectively, with 12 bases between them. Germline CDR1 is SGHNT and CDR2 is YYREEE (reference sequence). This CDR3 region has 15 residues. CDR3 protein: CASSLPATENTEAFF. In nucleotides, the CDR3 is TGTGCCAGCAGCTTACCAGCGACGGAGAACACTGAAGCTTTCTTT.

The genes are TRBV10-3 and TRBJ1-1; 10 nucleotides agree with TRBD1. V shed 10 bases and J 6 bases; nucleotides not matched to a gene: 14. Germline assignment: CDR1 ENHRY and CDR2 SYGVKD. The CDR3 has 15 amino acids. CDR3 bases: TGTGCCAGTCTTTCGGGACAGGGGCCTAACTCTGAAGCTTTCTTT. Its protein product is CASLSGQGPNSEAFF.

The V gene is TRBV7-2, the J gene TRBJ2-1; 9 bases line up with TRBD2. Germline loops: CDR1 SGHTA, CDR2 FQGNSA. This CDR3 is built from 15 residues. V lost 5 bases to trimming and J lost 9 bases; unmatched junction nucleotides: 11. CDR3 amino acids: CASSLRIAGAGEQFF. The CDR3 DNA is TGTGCCAGCAGCCTTCGCATAGCGGGAGCCGGTGAGCAGTTCTTC. Variable domain in full (rest from reference TRBV7-2 and TRBJ2-1): GAGVSQSPSNKVTEKGKDVELRCDPISGHTALYWYRQSLGQGLEFLIYFQGNSAPDKSGLPSDRFSAERTGGSVSTLTIQRTQQEDSAVYLCASSLRIAGAGEQFFGPGTRLTVL.

V and J are TRBV5-1 and TRBJ2-3; D is ambiguous. V was pared by 0 bases and J by 3 bases, with 14 bases between. This CDR3 region has 16 residues. CDR1 and CDR2 (germline): SGHRS, YFSETQ. CDR3: CASSLEAVIATDTQYF. CDR3 nucleotides: TGCGCCAGCAGCTTGGAGGCGGTAATTGCGACAGATACGCAGTATTTT.

The J gene is TRBJ2-6, the V gene TRBV6-6; the D is unclear. The CDR3 sequence is 13 residues long. V was pared by 1 base and J by 3 bases, with 1 base between. In germline, CDR1 is MNHNY, CDR2 SVGAGI (reference sequence). Here the CDR3 DNA reads TGTGCCAGCAGTTACTTTGGGGCCAACGTCCTGACTTTC. Translating gives CASSYFGANVLTF.

Written as DNA, the CDR3 is TGTGCCAGTAGGACAGGGCCTTCACCCCTCCACTTT. Protein: CASRTGPSPLHF. This rearrangement joins TRBV7-2 to TRBJ1-6; 8 bases are shared with TRBD1. This CDR3 contains 12 residues. Germline CDR1 reads SGHTA; CDR2 reads FQGNSA. V was clipped by 9 bases and J by 9 bases; unmatched bases: 4.

This chain links TRBV2 with TRBJ2-2; 9 bases match TRBD1. The CDR3 is made up of 15 amino acids. V lost 10 bases and J lost 2; bases outside the gene matches: 8. Germline V gives CDR1 SNHLY, CDR2 FYNNEI. In DNA, the CDR3 is TGTGCCACCAAATCGGACAGGGGCAACACCGGGGAGCTGTTTTTT. Translation gives CATKSDRGNTGELFF.

The chain combines TRBV4-2 with TRBJ1-2; D is possibly TRBD1 (5 bases). CDR3 size: 13 residues. Between the trimmed V and J ends, which lost 5 bases and 3 bases, there was a span of 10 bases. In germline, CDR1 is LGHNA, CDR2 YNFKEQ. This chain's CDR3 is CASSSGGDYGYTF. The CDR3 DNA sequence: TGTGCCAGCAGCTCGGGAGGGGACTATGGCTACACCTTC.

This sequence joins TRBV6-1 and TRBJ2-7; D gene ambiguous. CDR1 MNHNS and CDR2 SASEGT come from the germline V gene. This CDR3 spans 14 amino acids. Trimming cost V 0 bases and J 1 base, with 7 bases left between them. CDR3 in DNA: TGTGCCAGCAGTGAAGCGGCAGTTTCCTACGAGCAGTACTTC. Translated, it gives CASSEAAVSYEQYF.

This clone occurred a few times. The J gene is TRBJ2-7, the V gene TRBV10-3; 10 bases are a match to TRBD2. Trimming took 0 bases from V and 6 from J; bases not matched to a gene: 8. The CDR3 runs 16 residues. Germline CDR1 ENHRY, CDR2 SYGVKD. The CDR3 loop reads CAISESKREGGREQYF. In DNA, the CDR3 is TGTGCCATCAGTGAGTCGAAGCGGGAGGGCGGACGCGAGCAGTACTTC.

V usage is TRBV27 and J usage is TRBJ2-2, with D possibly TRBD1 on 8 matching bases. CDR1 and CDR2 from the germline V gene are MNHEY and SMNVEV (reference sequence). The germline V and J ends were trimmed by 5 bases and 6 bases, with 22 bases remaining between them. This CDR3 is built from 17 residues. The CDR3 is CASSIPSLTGGAGELFF. CDR3 nucleotides: TGTGCCAGCAGTATCCCCTCCCTAACAGGGGGGGCCGGGGAGCTGTTTTTT.

This clone has a single count. V is TRBV19 and J is TRBJ2-1; 7 bases are shared with TRBD1. With V trimmed by 6 bases and J by 6 bases, 8 bases remained unmatched. CDR1 and CDR2 (germline): LNHDA, SQIVND (reference sequence). There are 14 residues in the CDR3. As DNA, the CDR3 is TGTGCCAGTAGCCAGTCCCGGGACAGCAATGAGCAGTTCTTC. It encodes CASSQSRDSNEQFF.

V gene TRBV19 combines with J gene TRBJ2-7; 7 positions agree with TRBD1. The V gene's germline CDR1 is LNHDA and CDR2 SQIVND (reference sequence). The CDR3 runs 13 residues. Trimming cost V 3 bases and J 3 bases; bases outside gene matches: 2. The CDR3 DNA reads as TGTGCCAGTAGTATGACAGGGTACTACGAGCAGTACTTC. Protein sequence: CASSMTGYYEQYF.

The J gene is TRBJ2-7, the V gene TRBV7-8, with 10 bases matching TRBD1. CDR3 size: 15 residues. Germline V CDR1 and CDR2: SGHVS, FQNEAQ. V trimming: 5 bases; J trimming: 7 bases; junction bases outside the gene matches: 11. CDR3 coding DNA: TGTGCCAGCAGCGTTTGGACAGGGGGGGTGGAGGAGCAGTACTTC. The encoded protein is CASSVWTGGVEEQYF.

The chain recombines TRBV30 with TRBJ2-1, with D tentatively TRBD1 or TRBD2 (5 bases each). The CDR3 runs to 13 residues. Germline values: CDR1 GTSNPN, CDR2 SVGIG (reference sequence). V was cut by 6 bases and J by 0 bases, with 9 bases left in between. The CDR3 nucleotides read TGTGCCTGCGAGGGGAGCTCCTACAATGAGCAGTTCTTC. Protein: CACEGSSYNEQFF.

The chain uses TRBV28 and TRBJ2-1, with 9 bases lining up with TRBD2. V dropped 3 bases and J dropped 5; count of bases not matched to a gene: 5. Germline V gene data show CDR1 as MDHEN and CDR2 as SYDVKM. The CDR3 contains 15 residues. The CDR3 DNA reads TGTGCCAGCAGTTTTCCGGGACTAGCAGACAATGAGCAGTTCTTC. Protein product: CASSFPGLADNEQFF.